This T cell receptor (beta chain) was captured by sequencing in a study of blood T cell repertoires in COVID-19. Study background: Donors in the United States, Italy and Spain gave samples during acute or convalescent COVID-19.

This clone was seen a single time. V was trimmed by 4 bases and J by 13 bases, leaving 20 bases between them. Germline CDR1 and CDR2: SGHRS and YFSETQ. The CDR3 covers 13 residues. Under the authors' procedure: Estimation of nucleated cell counts was performed using reference gene primer amplification. Only in-frame clones appear in the TCRdb table, and some are missing; sequencing was by immunoSEQ multiplex PCR. The DNA was the basis for D and trimming; V, J and clone size are from that table. This table holds 70,000 to 90,000 clones, roughly 89% found once. Sequenced input: PBMCs or T cells enriched from blood (not recorded which). The chain uses TRBV5-1 and TRBJ1-2, with D possibly being TRBD1 (5 bases). The receptor comes from a woman in her forties or fifties with acute COVID-19. CDR3: CASSGSAGGARTF. CDR3 coding DNA: TGCGCCAGCAGCGGATCTGCCGGCGGGGCCCGCACCTTC.